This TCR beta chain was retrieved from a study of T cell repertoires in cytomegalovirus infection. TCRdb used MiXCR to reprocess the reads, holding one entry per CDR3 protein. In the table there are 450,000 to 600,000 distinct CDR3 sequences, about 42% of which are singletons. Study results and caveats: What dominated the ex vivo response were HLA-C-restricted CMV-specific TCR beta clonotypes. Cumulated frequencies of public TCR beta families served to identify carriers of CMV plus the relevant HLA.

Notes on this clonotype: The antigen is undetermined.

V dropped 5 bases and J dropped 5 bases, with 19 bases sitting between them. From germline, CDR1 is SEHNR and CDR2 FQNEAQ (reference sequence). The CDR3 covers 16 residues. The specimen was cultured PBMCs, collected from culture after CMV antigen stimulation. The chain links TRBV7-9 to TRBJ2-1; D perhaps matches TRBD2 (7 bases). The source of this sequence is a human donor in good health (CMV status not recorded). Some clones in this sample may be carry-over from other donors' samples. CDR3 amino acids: CASSEGPLGGHNEQFF. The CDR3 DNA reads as TGTGCCAGCAGCGAGGGACCGCTCGGGGGGCACAATGAGCAGTTCTTC.